The entry below gives a single T cell receptor beta chain sequence along with its context. The CDR3 has 15 residues. Trimming cost V 1 base and J 5 bases; bases outside gene matches: 5. The germline gives CDR1 SGHDT, CDR2 YYEEEE. The data are from a study of T cell changes during pregnancy in multiple sclerosis. Measured with immunoSEQ multiplex PCR; TCRdb has only the in-frame clones, and not every one. The repertoire holds about 55,000 clones, with roughly 94% as singletons. The TCR originated in a female donor with multiple sclerosis, enrolled in a pregnancy study. Sample: CD8+ T cells from peripheral blood mononuclear cells, taken in the third trimester of pregnancy. The chain uses TRBV5-6 and TRBJ2-7; TRBD1 aligns across 11 bases. The CDR3 region has the DNA TGTGCCAGCAGCTTGAGTGGGACAGGGGGGGACGAGCAGTACTTC. Its protein product is CASSLSGTGGDEQYF.